A single sample gave rise to the 2 T cell receptor beta chains below, sequenced in a study of T-cell reconstitution after alpha-beta-depleted transplantation in children. As it was prepared, the TCRbeta library received unique molecular identifiers. In TCRdb, the PCR reads were re-called with MiXCR into one record per CDR3 protein. The sample carries 210,000 or so distinct CDR3 sequences, approximately 10% recorded once. This specimen was PBMCs, taken before TCRalphabeta/CD19-depleted stem cell transplant. These receptors all come from a child under two years old with acute myeloid leukemia, due to receive a stem cell transplant.

This clonotype was counted at least ten times. The rearrangement joins TRBV5-1 to TRBJ2-5, with a weak D call TRBD1 (6 bases). The CDR3 is made up of 14 amino acids. The germline CDR1 and CDR2 sequences are SGHRS and YFSETQ. The V end lost 0 bases, the J end lost 4 bases, and 10 bases lay between the germline ends. The CDR3 sequence is CASSLDRVGETQYF. DNA for the CDR3: TGCGCCAGCAGCTTGGACAGGGTAGGAGAGACCCAGTACTTC.

This clonotype was counted at least ten times. The chain is built from TRBV12-3 or TRBV12-4 and TRBJ2-7; TRBD2 aligns across 8 bases. V trimming: 6 bases; J trimming: 4 bases; junction bases outside the gene matches: 2. The CDR3 contains 12 residues. The CDR3 loop reads CASSPSGYEQYF. Here the CDR3 DNA reads TGTGCCAGCAGCCCTAGCGGGTACGAGCAGTACTTC.